A single sample gave rise to the 3 T cell receptor beta chains below, sequenced in a study of response to subunit inactivated influenza vaccine (dated by TCRdb to 2017 to 2018). Receptor libraries were prepared by RT-PCR. Sequencing used an Illumina HiSeq 2500. TCRdb applied fastp at Q25 and MiXCR to the public reads, then kept only in-frame beta chains. Entries that share a CDR3 protein sequence are merged under the most common genes and DNA. Recorded for this sample are just under 550,000 distinct CDR3 sequences; under 30% of them occurred a single time. Around 2.8% of the sample is taken by the ten largest. Separately, the same data were catalogued under a study of T cells expressing NK-cell markers. From the second report: The TCR beta cDNA libraries were made using 5'RACE template switching, a step that added both a universal primer site and unique molecular identifiers.

Sequencing used CD4+ T cells sorted from PBMCs, obtained approximately 12 days after vaccination. The origin of the receptors is a man aged 50-59 years who received an inactivated influenza vaccine. Donor details come from another sample of the same person, matched by shared clones.

Points on this clonotype: The germline gene is not matched at one end of the junction; a read error may be the cause. The rearrangement links TRBV6-2 or TRBV6-3 to TRBJ2-7; D not resolved. Germline values: CDR1 MNHEY, CDR2 SVGEGT. The CDR3 sequence is 12 residues long. CDR3 nucleotides: TGTGCCAGCAGTTACTCGCAGTTTCTGCAGAACTTC. Translation gives CASSYSQFLQNF.

This clonotype was recorded many times. V usage is TRBV12-3 or TRBV12-4 and J usage is TRBJ1-6; D remains ambiguous. The CDR3 spans 13 residues. Deletions cut 6 bases from V and 14 bases from J, with 17 bases between. The DNA of the CDR3 is TGTGCCAGCAGCCACTCGACTCAAAGGACCCTCCACTTT. This encodes CASSHSTQRTLHF.

The chain links TRBV5-1 to TRBJ1-6; 8 bases map to TRBD1. Germline-derived CDR1 and CDR2 are SGHRS and YFSETQ. Germline trimming cut 4 bases from V and 7 bases from J; bases unmatched to any gene: 10. CDR3 size: 16 residues. The CDR3 here is CASSPQGAIGNSPLHF. CDR3 in DNA: TGCGCCAGCAGCCCCCAGGGGGCCATCGGGAATTCACCCCTCCACTTT.